The present T cell receptor beta chain was sequenced within a study of blood T cell repertoires in COVID-19. Whole-study context: From the United States, Italy and Spain came samples of acute and convalescent COVID-19.

As processed by the authors: Quantification of nucleated cells was approximated via reference gene primer amplification. TCRdb keeps only in-frame clones here, not all; method: immunoSEQ multiplex PCR. From that table come the V and J calls and clone size; the DNA was used to work out D and trimming. Of 250,000 or so clones in the sample, approximately 83% were seen once. Germline lookup yields CDR1 SGDLS and CDR2 YYNGEE. V was shortened by 1 base and J by 3 bases, with 13 bases between the two germline ends. This CDR3 has 15 residues. This TCR was recovered from a man aged 45-60 years who had recovered from COVID-19. The sequencing input was PBMCs or T cells enriched from blood (not recorded which). The chain recombines TRBV9 with TRBJ1-2; D possibly corresponds to TRBD1 (6 bases). CDR3 sequence reads: CASSVNTGLDYGYTF. CDR3 sequence (DNA): TGTGCCAGCAGCGTAAACACAGGGTTGGACTATGGCTACACCTTC.